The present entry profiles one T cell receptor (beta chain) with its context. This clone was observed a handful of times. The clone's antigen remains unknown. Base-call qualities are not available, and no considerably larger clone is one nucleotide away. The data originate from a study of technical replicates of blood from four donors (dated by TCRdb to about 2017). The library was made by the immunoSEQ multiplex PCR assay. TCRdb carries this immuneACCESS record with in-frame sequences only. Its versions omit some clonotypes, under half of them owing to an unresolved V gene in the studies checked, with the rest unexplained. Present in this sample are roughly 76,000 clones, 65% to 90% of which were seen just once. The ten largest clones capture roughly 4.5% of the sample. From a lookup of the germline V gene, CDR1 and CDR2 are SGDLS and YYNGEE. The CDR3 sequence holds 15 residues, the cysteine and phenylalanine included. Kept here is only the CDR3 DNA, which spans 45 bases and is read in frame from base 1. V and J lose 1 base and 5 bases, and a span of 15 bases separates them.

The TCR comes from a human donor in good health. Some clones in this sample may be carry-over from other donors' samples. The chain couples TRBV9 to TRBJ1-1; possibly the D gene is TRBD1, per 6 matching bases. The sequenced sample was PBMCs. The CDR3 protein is CASSVLGGARTEAFF. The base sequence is TGTGCCAGCAGCGTATTGGGGGGGGCGCGTACTGAAGCTTTCTTT. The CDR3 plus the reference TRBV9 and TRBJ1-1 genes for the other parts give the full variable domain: DSGVTQTPKHLITATGQRVTLRCSPRSGDLSVYWYQQSLDQGLQFLIQYYNGEERAKGNILERFSAQQFPDLHSELNLSSLELGDSALYFCASSVLGGARTEAFFGQGTRLTVV.